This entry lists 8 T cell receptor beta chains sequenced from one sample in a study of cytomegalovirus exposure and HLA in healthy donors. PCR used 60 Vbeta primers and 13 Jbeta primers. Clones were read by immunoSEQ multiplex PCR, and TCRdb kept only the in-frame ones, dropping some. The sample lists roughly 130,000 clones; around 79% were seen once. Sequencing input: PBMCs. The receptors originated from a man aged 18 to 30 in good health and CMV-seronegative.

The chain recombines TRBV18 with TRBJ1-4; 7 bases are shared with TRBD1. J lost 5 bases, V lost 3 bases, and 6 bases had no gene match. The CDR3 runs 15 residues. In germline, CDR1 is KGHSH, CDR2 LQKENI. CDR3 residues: CASSPPGQKNEKLFF. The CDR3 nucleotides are TGTGCCAGCTCACCTCCGGGACAGAAAAATGAAAAACTGTTTTTT.

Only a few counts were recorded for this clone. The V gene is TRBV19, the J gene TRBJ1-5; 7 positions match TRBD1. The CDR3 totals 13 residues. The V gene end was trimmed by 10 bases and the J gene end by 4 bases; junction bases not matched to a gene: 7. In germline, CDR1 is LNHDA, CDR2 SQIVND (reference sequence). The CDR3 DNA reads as TGTGCCACCTCCGGGACAGCTAATCAGCCCCAGCATTTT. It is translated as CATSGTANQPQHF.

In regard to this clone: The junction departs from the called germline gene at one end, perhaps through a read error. Written as DNA, the CDR3 is TGCGCCAGCAGATTGGGACAGCGGGCGGACATTCAGTACTTC. Translating it yields CASRLGQRADIQYF. V usage is TRBV5-1 and J usage is TRBJ2-4; D might be TRBD1 (7 bases). This CDR3 contains 14 residues. The germline CDR1 and CDR2 sequences are SGHRS and YFSETQ.

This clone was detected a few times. CDR3 in DNA: TGTGCCAGCACGAGCAGGGGAAGGGACCAGCCCCAGCATTTT. This translates into CASTSRGRDQPQHF. The chain is built from TRBV2 and TRBJ1-5; D possibly corresponds to TRBD1 (6 bases). CDR1 and CDR2 (germline): SNHLY, FYNNEI. Trimming left V 7 bases short and J 7 bases short, with 17 bases between. The length of the CDR3 is 14 residues.

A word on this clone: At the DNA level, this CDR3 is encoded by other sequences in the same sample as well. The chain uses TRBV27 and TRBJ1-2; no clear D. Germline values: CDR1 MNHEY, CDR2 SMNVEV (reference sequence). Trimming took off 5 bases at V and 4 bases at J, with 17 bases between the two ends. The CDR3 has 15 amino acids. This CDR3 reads CASSPTSGFLYGYTF. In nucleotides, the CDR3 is TGTGCCAGCAGTCCAACCTCAGGTTTCCTCTATGGCTACACCTTC.

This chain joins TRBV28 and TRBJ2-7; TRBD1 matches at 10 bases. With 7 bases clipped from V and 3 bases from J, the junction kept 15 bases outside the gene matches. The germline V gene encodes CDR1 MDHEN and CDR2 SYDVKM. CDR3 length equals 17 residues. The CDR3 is CASTILSGTGEIYEQYF. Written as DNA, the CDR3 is TGTGCCAGCACCATTTTATCCGGGACAGGGGAGATCTACGAGCAGTACTTC.

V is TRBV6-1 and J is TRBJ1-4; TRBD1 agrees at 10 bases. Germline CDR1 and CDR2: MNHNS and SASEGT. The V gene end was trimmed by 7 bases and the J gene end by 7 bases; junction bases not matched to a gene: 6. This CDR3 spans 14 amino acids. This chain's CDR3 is CASTTGTGVEKLFF. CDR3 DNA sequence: TGTGCCAGCACTACCGGGACAGGGGTTGAAAAACTGTTTTTT.

The CDR3 sequence: CASTASGIYNEQFF. Here the CDR3 DNA reads TGTGCCAGCACCGCTAGCGGGATCTACAATGAGCAGTTCTTC. The chain links TRBV7-6 to TRBJ2-1, with 9 nucleotides matching TRBD2. The germline V gene encodes CDR1 SGHVS and CDR2 FNYEAQ. Trimming took 7 bases from V and 3 from J; bases not matched to a gene: 4. This CDR3 has 14 residues.